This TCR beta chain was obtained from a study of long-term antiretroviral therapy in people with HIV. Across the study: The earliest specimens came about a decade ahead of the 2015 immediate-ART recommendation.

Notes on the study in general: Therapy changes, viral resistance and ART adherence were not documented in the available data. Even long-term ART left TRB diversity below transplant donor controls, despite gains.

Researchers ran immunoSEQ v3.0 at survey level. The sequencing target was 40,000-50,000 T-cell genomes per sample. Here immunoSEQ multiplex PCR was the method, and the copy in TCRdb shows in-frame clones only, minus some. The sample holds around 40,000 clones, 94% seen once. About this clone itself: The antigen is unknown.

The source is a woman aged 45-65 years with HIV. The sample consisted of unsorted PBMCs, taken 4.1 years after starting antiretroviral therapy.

CDR3 bases: TGTGCCAGCATTCGACTAGCGGGTAAAGAGACCCAGTACTTC. Encoded protein: CASIRLAGKETQYF. J is TRBJ2-5 and V is TRBV2; 10 bases line up with TRBD2. Germline assignment: CDR1 SNHLY and CDR2 FYNNEI. V dropped 7 bases and J dropped 3; count of bases not matched to a gene: 5. This CDR3 has 14 amino acids.